This paragraph reports one TCR beta chain. TCRdb's table, derived via immunoSEQ multiplex PCR, lists solely in-frame clones and lacks some. The table has some 170,000 clones, 85% to 90% seen once. The data were taken from a study of T cell responses to AZD1222 COVID-19 vaccine. The starting material was peripheral blood, obtained 28 days after the second dose of the MenACWY control vaccine. The receptor's source is an adult who received the MenACWY meningococcal vaccine as a control.

The CDR3 DNA reads as TGCGCCAGCAGCTTGGCGTCCCTCGACCCCAAGCGGAATGAAAAACTGTTTTTT. This translates into CASSLASLDPKRNEKLFF. This rearrangement joins TRBV5-1 to TRBJ1-4; D unclear. Germline V lookup: CDR1 SGHRS, CDR2 YFSETQ. The V gene lost 0 bases and the J gene lost 5 bases, with 20 bases spanning the gap. CDR3 length equals 18 residues. Together with reference TRBV5-1 and TRBJ1-4, the CDR3 gives the full variable domain: KAGVTQTPRYLIKTRGQQVTLSCSPISGHRSVSWYQQTPGQGLQFLFEYFSETQRNKGNFPGRFSGRQFSNSRSEMNVSTLELGDSALYLCASSLASLDPKRNEKLFFGSGTQLSVL.